The rows below give T cell receptor beta chains drawn from one sample of a study of memory CD4+ T cells and cytomegalovirus serostatus. The protocol was immunoSEQ multiplex PCR, while the TCRdb copy is restricted to in-frame clones and leaves out a portion. The table records more than 45,000 clones, around 80% of them present only once. The sequencing sample was made of memory CD4+ T cells from blood. Receptors were obtained from an adult in good health and CMV-seronegative. The CDR3 runs from the conserved cysteine through the conserved F or W. A D gene is named only where the DNA matches it firmly. Size is stated for part of the rows, as once, few or many counts, or as a class when the clone is expanded.

J | V | D | size | DNA | CDR3
TRBJ2-7 | TRBV7-9 | . | . | TGTGCCAGCAGCTCTAGGGACGGCCCTAGCTCCTACGAGCAGTACTTC | CASSSRDGPSSYEQYF
TRBJ2-1 | TRBV19 | TRBD1 | . | TGTGCCAGTAGTATAAAAAGGGGGCGGGATGAGCAGTTCTTC | CASSIKRGRDEQFF
TRBJ2-7 | TRBV7-9 | TRBD2 | . | TGTGCCAGCAGCTTTTCGAGCGGGGACTCCTACGAGCAGTACTTC | CASSFSSGDSYEQYF
TRBJ1-1 | TRBV14 | . | few | TGTGCCAGCAGCCAAGGGGCAGTCACTATGAACACTGAAGCTTTCTTT | CASSQGAVTMNTEAFF
TRBJ1-1 | TRBV5-1 | . | once | TGCGCCAGCAGCTTGGCAGGCCTAATGAACACTGAAGCTTTCTTT | CASSLAGLMNTEAFF
TRBJ1-5 | TRBV2 | TRBD1 | . | TGTGCCAGCAGGGGACAGGCCGAAGATCAGCCCCAGCATTTT | CASRGQAEDQPQHF
TRBJ2-2 | TRBV27 | . | . | TGTGCCAGCAGTCCCCGGCGCGGGGCCGGGGAGCTGTTTTTT | CASSPRRGAGELFF
TRBJ2-5 | TRBV29-1 | TRBD1 | . | TGCAGCGTCGAGCCGAGACGGGACAGGAGGGAGACCCAGTACTTC | CSVEPRRDRRETQYF
TRBJ2-5 | TRBV7-9 | TRBD2 | . | TGTGCCAGCAGCTTAGACCTAGCGGGAGTGGAGACCCAGTACTTC | CASSLDLAGVETQYF
TRBJ1-2 | TRBV19 | . | . | TGTGCCAGTAGTCCCTCCTATGGCTACACCTTC | CASSPSYGYTF
TRBJ2-5 | TRBV25-1 | . | . | TGTGCCAGCAGTTATAGCCAGGGCCCAGAGACCCAGTACTTC | CASSYSQGPETQYF
TRBJ2-7 | TRBV7-2 | . | . | TGTGCCAGCAGCCAACAGGTGGAGCAGTACTTC | CASSQQVEQYF
TRBJ2-1 | TRBV11-2 | . | . | TGTGCCAGCAGCTCCGCGGGGACAGTCAATGAGCAGTTCTTC | CASSSAGTVNEQFF
TRBJ2-7 | TRBV28 | . | . | TGTGCCAGCAGTTTAATCTCGGCGGGCTCCTACGAGCAGTACTTC | CASSLISAGSYEQYF
TRBJ2-3 | TRBV27 | . | . | TGTGCCAGCACCTCAACTGGGGTCCCCACAGATACGCAGTATTTT | CASTSTGVPTDTQYF
TRBJ2-3 | TRBV6-6 | . | once | TGTGCCAGCAGACCCCGGGGGGCTAGCACAGATACGCAGTATTTT | CASRPRGASTDTQYF
TRBJ1-3 | TRBV4-3 | . | . | TGCGCCAGCAGCCAAGAAATCGCCGGGTCTGGAAGCACCATATATTTT | CASSQEIAGSGSTIYF
TRBJ2-1 | TRBV12-5 | TRBD2 | once | TGTGCTAGTGGTTTAGCAGGGACTAGCGGGAGCTGGGGGAGTTACAATGAGCAGTTCTTC | CASGLAGTSGSWGSYNEQFF
TRBJ2-7 | TRBV7-9 | . | few | TGTGCCAGCAGCCCAAAGGGACCTTACGAGCAGTACTTC | CASSPKGPYEQYF
TRBJ2-3 | TRBV9 | TRBD1 | . | TGTGCCAGCAGCCTAGACAGGGGGTTCGATACGCAGTATTTT | CASSLDRGFDTQYF
TRBJ2-6 | TRBV5-6 | . | . | TGTGCCAGCAGCCGAGGACGCTCTGGGGCCAACGTCCTGACTTTC | CASSRGRSGANVLTF
TRBJ2-7 | TRBV18 | TRBD1 | . | TGTGCCAGCTCACTCGACAGGGGCGGAACCTACGAGCAGTACTTC | CASSLDRGGTYEQYF
TRBJ2-5 | TRBV6-5 | . | . | TGTGCCAGCAGTGAAGAGACCCAGTACTTC | CASSEETQYF
TRBJ2-1 | TRBV5-1 | . | . | TGCGCCAGCAGCTTGGGATCTCCAGGGAACTACAATGAGCAGTTCTTC | CASSLGSPGNYNEQFF
TRBJ2-4 | TRBV5-5 | . | . | TGTGCCAGCAGCTTGAGGGCAGGGAAGGCCAAAAACATTCAGTACTTC | CASSLRAGKAKNIQYF
TRBJ1-3 | TRBV4-1 | . | . | TGCGCCAGCAGCCAAGCAAGCAGGGGCTCTGGAAACACCATATATTTT | CASSQASRGSGNTIYF
TRBJ1-2 | TRBV19 | TRBD1 | . | TGTGCCAGTAGTATGGGGGACAGGGGGCTCTATGGCTACACCTTC | CASSMGDRGLYGYTF
TRBJ2-3 | TRBV7-9 | . | . | TGTGCCAGCAGCCCGGCCCTTGGGGCAGATACGCAGTATTTT | CASSPALGADTQYF
TRBJ1-4 | TRBV23-1 | TRBD1 | . | TGCGCCAGCCTACGGGACAGCCTTGTCGCAACTAATGAAAAACTGTTTTTT | CASLRDSLVATNEKLFF
TRBJ2-1 | TRBV7-8 | TRBD1 | . | TGTGCCAGCAGCCACCGACAGGGCTACAATGAGCAGTTCTTC | CASSHRQGYNEQFF
TRBJ1-1 | TRBV6-5 | TRBD1 | . | TGTGCCACCGTCTCAGGGGGAACTGAAGCTTTCTTT | CATVSGGTEAFF
TRBJ1-2 | TRBV6-4 | . | . | TGTGCCAGCAGTCCCTCCCCAAGGGGTGACTATGGCTACACCTTC | CASSPSPRGDYGYTF
TRBJ1-2 | TRBV13 | TRBD1 | . | TGTGCCAGCAGCGCGTGGACAGGGGGCTCGCGTGGCTACACCTTC | CASSAWTGGSRGYTF
TRBJ2-6 | TRBV28 | . | . | TGTGCCAGCCGCGGCATGTCTGGGGCCAACGTCCTGACTTTC | CASRGMSGANVLTF
TRBJ2-5 | TRBV2 | TRBD2 | . | TGTGCCAGCAGTGCATCTAGCGGGAGGGCCCGGGAGACCCAGTACTTC | CASSASSGRARETQYF
TRBJ1-3 | TRBV9 | . | . | TGTGCCAGCAGCGCCTCCGGGCAGGTCTCTGGAAACACCATATATTTT | CASSASGQVSGNTIYF
TRBJ2-5 | TRBV5-1 | . | . | TGCGCCAGCAGCGGCGGGGTTCAAAAGACCCAGTACTTC | CASSGGVQKTQYF
TRBJ2-2 | TRBV5-1 | TRBD1 | . | TGCGCCAGCAGTCCCGGACAGGGGAGGGACACCGGGGAGCTGTTTTTT | CASSPGQGRDTGELFF
TRBJ2-3 | TRBV5-5 | . | . | TGTGCCAGCAGCGATCTAGATAGGGTCGAGGATACGCAGTATTTT | CASSDLDRVEDTQYF
TRBJ2-7 | TRBV27 | TRBD2 | . | TGTGCCAGCAGTTTATTAGCGGGGTCCGCCTACGAGCAGTACTTC | CASSLLAGSAYEQYF
TRBJ2-3 | TRBV7-3 | . | few | TGTGCCAGCAGCCCCGGACTGAGCACAGATACGCAGTATTTT | CASSPGLSTDTQYF